A single T cell receptor (beta chain) is shown here with its context. Its specificity is unknown. The sample comes from a study of shared clonotypes between healthy human individuals. The CDR3 runs to 14 residues. The germline CDR1 and CDR2 sequences are MNHEY and SVGAGI. V lost 7 bases to trimming and J lost 5 bases; unmatched junction nucleotides: 8. Study results and caveats: Genetic and exposure-history diversity was limited by the few donors. Rarefaction showed sorted-subset sequencing was incomplete despite large depth. Larger estimated richness was generally recorded for naive subsets relative to memory subsets.

The naive CD8 population came from CD45RO-negative cells selected for CCR7, without terminally differentiated effector memory CD45RA+ cells. Repertoires were generated with immunoSEQ multiplex PCR, while TCRdb's copy carries only in-frame clones and drops some. Here the sample spans around 2.1 million clones, 93% being singletons. The sequence was obtained from a young man in good health. Some clones in this sample may be carry-over from other donors' samples. The chain is built from TRBV6-5 and TRBJ2-1, with TRBD2 matching over 7 bases. Sequencing was done on a sample of naive CD8+ T cells from PBMCs. The CDR3 region has the DNA TGTGCCAGCACCTTGGGGACTACCAACAATGAGCAGTTCTTC. It translates to CASTLGTTNNEQFF.